This T cell receptor beta chain was observed in a study of T cell responses to AZD1222 COVID-19 vaccine. Study in general: Timing groups of about 4 and about 12 weeks for second doses were pooled.

Sequencing was performed with immunoSEQ multiplex PCR; in TCRdb, only in-frame clones are kept and a portion is missing. The sample records around 140,000 clones, around nine tenths being singletons. This clone was seen only once. Trimming shortened V by 2 bases and J by 6 bases, and 5 bases separated the two germline ends. Germline V CDR1 and CDR2: KGHSY, FQNENV. The CDR3 length is 12 residues. This clonotype originated in an adult in good health. The chain links TRBV16 to TRBJ2-1; D gene unclear. This specimen consisted of peripheral blood, obtained on day 0 of AZD1222 vaccination. The CDR3 DNA is TGTGCCAGCAGCCAACGAGTCAATGAGCAGTTCTTC. Its translation: CASSQRVNEQFF.